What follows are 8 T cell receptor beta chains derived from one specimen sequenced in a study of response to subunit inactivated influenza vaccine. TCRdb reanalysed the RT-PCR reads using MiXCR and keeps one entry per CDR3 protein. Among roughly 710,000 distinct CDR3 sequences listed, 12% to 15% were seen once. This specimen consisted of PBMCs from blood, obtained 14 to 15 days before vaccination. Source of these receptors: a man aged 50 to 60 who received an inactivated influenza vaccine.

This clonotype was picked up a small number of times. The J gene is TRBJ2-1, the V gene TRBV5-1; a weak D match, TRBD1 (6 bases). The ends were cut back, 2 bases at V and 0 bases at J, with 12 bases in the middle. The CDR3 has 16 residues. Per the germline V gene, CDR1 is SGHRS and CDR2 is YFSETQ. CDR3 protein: CASSLQGLSSYNEQFF. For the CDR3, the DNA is TGCGCCAGCAGCTTACAGGGTCTGAGCTCCTACAATGAGCAGTTCTTC.

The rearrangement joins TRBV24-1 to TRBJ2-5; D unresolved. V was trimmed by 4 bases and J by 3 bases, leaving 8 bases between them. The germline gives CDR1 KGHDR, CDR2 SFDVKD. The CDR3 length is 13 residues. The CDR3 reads CATSDYREETQYF. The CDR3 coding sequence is TGTGCCACCAGTGACTATCGGGAAGAGACCCAGTACTTC.

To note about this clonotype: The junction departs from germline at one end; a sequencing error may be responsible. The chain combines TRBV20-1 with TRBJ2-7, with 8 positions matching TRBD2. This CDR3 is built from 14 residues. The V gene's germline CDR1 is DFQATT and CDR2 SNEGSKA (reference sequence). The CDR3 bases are TGCAGTTCTAGAGAGGGAGCGGGAGCCACCGAGCAGTACTTC. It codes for CSSREGAGATEQYF.

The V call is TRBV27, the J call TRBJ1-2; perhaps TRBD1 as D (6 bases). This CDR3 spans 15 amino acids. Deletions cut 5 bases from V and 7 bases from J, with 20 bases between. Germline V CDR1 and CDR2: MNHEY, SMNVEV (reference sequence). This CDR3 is CASSPPDSGISGYTF. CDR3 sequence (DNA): TGTGCCAGCAGTCCCCCGGACAGTGGCATATCTGGCTACACCTTC.

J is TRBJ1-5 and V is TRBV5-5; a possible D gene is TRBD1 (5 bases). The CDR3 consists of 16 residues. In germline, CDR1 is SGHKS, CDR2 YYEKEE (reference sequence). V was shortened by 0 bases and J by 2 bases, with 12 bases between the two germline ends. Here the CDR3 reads CASSLVAGDGNQPQHF. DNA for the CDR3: TGTGCCAGCAGCTTGGTAGCGGGGGACGGCAATCAGCCCCAGCATTTT.

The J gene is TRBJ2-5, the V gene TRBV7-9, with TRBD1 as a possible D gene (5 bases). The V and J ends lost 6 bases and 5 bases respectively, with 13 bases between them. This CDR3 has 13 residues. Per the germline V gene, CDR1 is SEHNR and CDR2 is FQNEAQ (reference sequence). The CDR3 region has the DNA TGTGCCAGCAGGCCCCCAGGGTGGGAGACCCAGTACTTC. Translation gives CASRPPGWETQYF.

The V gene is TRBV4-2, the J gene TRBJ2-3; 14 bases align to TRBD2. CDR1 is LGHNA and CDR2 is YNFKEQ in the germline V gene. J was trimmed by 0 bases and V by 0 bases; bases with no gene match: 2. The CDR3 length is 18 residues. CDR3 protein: CASSQDRLAGGSTDTQYF. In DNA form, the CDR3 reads TGTGCCAGCAGCCAAGACCGACTAGCGGGGGGGAGCACAGATACGCAGTATTTT.

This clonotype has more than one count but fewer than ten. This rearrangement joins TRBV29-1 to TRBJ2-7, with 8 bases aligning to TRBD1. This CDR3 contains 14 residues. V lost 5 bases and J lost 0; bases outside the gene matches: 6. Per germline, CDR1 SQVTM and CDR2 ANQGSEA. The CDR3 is CSVSLGTGSYEQYF. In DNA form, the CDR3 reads TGCAGCGTTTCCTTGGGGACAGGCTCCTACGAGCAGTACTTC.